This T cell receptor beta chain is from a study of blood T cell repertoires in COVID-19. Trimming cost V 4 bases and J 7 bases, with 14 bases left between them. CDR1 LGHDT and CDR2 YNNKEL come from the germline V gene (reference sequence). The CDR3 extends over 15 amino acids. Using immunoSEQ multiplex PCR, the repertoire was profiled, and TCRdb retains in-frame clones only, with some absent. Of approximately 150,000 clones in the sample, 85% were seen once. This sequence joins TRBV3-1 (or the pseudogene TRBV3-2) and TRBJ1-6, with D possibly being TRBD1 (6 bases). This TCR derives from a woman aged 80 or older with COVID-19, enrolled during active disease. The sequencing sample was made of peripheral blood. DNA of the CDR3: TGTGCCAGCAGCCCGAGGACAGAATTGAATTCACCCCTCCACTTT. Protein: CASSPRTELNSPLHF.